This TCR beta chain was retrieved from a study of OX40 agonist ivuxolimab in advanced cancers. Study at large: Patients were given ivuxolimab, an antibody that agonizes OX40 (CD134). With a range of roughly 23 to 79, age averaged about 58 years, and about 80% were male.

Patients who had autoimmune disease history or got systemic immunosuppression were left out. This table comes from immunoSEQ multiplex PCR, and its TCRdb copy is limited to in-frame clones, with some not included. The sample yields approximately 37,000 clones, about 92% seen once. This receptor was obtained from an adult with an advanced solid tumor such as melanoma, head and neck, liver or kidney cancer. The sequenced sample was CD4+ or CD8+ T cells sorted from blood, obtained in a trial of the OX40 agonist ivuxolimab.

CDR3 coding DNA: TGTGCCACCCGGCTAACTCCGGGACAAGCCTCCTACGAGCAGTACTTC. This codes for CATRLTPGQASYEQYF. This chain uses TRBV19 with TRBJ2-7; TRBD1 might be the D (6 bases). The CDR3 runs 16 residues. Germline CDR1 is LNHDA and CDR2 is SQIVND (reference sequence). Trimming stripped 10 bases from V and 0 bases from J, with 22 bases between. The variable domain in full, completed from reference TRBV19 and TRBJ2-7, reads DGGITQSPKYLFRKEGQNVTLSCEQNLNHDAMYWYRQDPGQGLRLIYYSQIVNDFQKGDIAEGYSVSREKKESFPLTVTSAQKNPTAFYLCATRLTPGQASYEQYFGPGTRLTVT.